This T cell receptor (beta chain) was identified during a study of blood T cell repertoires in COVID-19. Study in general: Acute and convalescent COVID-19 specimens originated in the United States, Italy and Spain. T cells, B-cell-depleted T cells, or PBMCs provided the cDNA or gDNA that served as material.

V lost 0 bases to trimming and J lost 3 bases; unmatched junction nucleotides: 3. Per germline, CDR1 SGHRS and CDR2 YFSETQ. There are 15 residues in the CDR3. The table came from immunoSEQ multiplex PCR; TCRdb's copy has only in-frame clones and leaves some out. Altogether 190,000 or so clones are present, approximately 86% being singletons, with the ten largest covering less than 3.5%. The sequenced sample was peripheral blood. The gene calls are TRBV5-1 and TRBJ2-7; 10 positions match TRBD2. The clonotype comes from a woman in her twenties or thirties with active or convalescent COVID-19. Here the CDR3 DNA reads TGCGCCAGCAGCTTGGTCCTAGCGGGGGACTACGAGCAGTACTTC. Protein sequence: CASSLVLAGDYEQYF.